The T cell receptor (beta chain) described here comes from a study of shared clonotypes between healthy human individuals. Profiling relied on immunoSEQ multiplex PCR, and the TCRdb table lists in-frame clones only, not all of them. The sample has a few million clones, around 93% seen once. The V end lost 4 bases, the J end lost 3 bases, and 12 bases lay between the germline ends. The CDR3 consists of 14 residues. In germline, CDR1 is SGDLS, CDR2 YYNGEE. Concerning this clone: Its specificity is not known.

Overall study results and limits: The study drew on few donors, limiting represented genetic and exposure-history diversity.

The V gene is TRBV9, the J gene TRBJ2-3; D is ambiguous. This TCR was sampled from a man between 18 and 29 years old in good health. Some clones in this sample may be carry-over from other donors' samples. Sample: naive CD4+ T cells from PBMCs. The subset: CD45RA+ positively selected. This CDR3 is CASSSGVGTDTQYF. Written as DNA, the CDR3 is TGTGCCAGCAGCTCCGGAGTGGGGACAGATACGCAGTATTTT.